This entry lists 8 T cell receptor beta chains sequenced from one sample in a study of CD8 T cells in Susac syndrome. An amount of RNA that ranged from roughly 0.45 to 1 ug was reverse transcribed with random hexamers. MiXCR, applied by TCRdb to the immunoSEQ multiplex PCR reads, yields one record per CDR3 protein. The sample gives 65,000 to 85,000 distinct CDR3 sequences, approximately 93% of which show up once; around 0.45% is in the top ten. Sequenced input: CD8+ T cells from PBMCs. All receptors come from a human donor with Susac syndrome.

The chain combines TRBV6-5 with TRBJ2-3; 14 nucleotides line up with TRBD2. J gave up 5 bases and V 2 bases, and 6 bases lay outside the gene matches. CDR3 length: 17 amino acids. Germline loops: CDR1 MNHEY, CDR2 SVGAGI. This CDR3 reads CASSYMGLAGDKDTQYF. DNA of the CDR3: TGTGCCAGCAGTTACATGGGACTAGCGGGAGATAAAGATACGCAGTATTTT.

The chain couples TRBV11-2 to TRBJ2-1, with D possibly matching TRBD1 (6 bases). The CDR3 sequence is 14 residues long. CDR1 SGHAT and CDR2 FQNNGV come from the germline V gene. V was pared by 2 bases and J by 3 bases, with 8 bases between. CDR3 protein: CASSLIQGYNEQFF. The CDR3 DNA is TGTGCCAGCAGCTTAATACAGGGCTACAATGAGCAGTTCTTC.

This clonotype has a handful of counts. The rearrangement joins TRBV30 to TRBJ2-5, with TRBD1 matching 7 bases. V shed 4 bases, J shed 5 bases, and the junction held 7 bases outside the gene matches. The V gene's germline CDR1 is GTSNPN and CDR2 SVGIG (reference sequence). The CDR3 runs to 13 residues. The CDR3 nucleotides read TGTGCCTGGACCCGAACAGGGGTCGAGACCCAGTACTTC. It codes for CAWTRTGVETQYF.

This rearrangement joins TRBV11-2 to TRBJ1-3; D may be TRBD1 (5 bases). Germline CDR1 reads SGHAT; CDR2 reads FQNNGV. V was trimmed by 1 base and J by 3 bases, leaving 10 bases between them. This CDR3 region has 15 residues. Here the CDR3 DNA reads TGTGCCAGCAGCTTAGGCAGGGCTGGTGGAAACACCATATATTTT. It is translated as CASSLGRAGGNTIYF.

The V and J genes are TRBV27 and TRBJ1-6, with unresolved D. The CDR3 extends over 15 amino acids. V shed 3 bases and J shed 5 bases, with 11 bases lying between them. Germline V CDR1 and CDR2: MNHEY, SMNVEV (reference sequence). The CDR3 region is CASSFQVPNNSPLHF. The CDR3 DNA sequence: TGTGCCAGCAGTTTCCAGGTCCCTAATAATTCACCCCTCCACTTT.

CDR3 amino acids: CASSHGTENQPQHF. CDR3 bases: TGTGCCAGCAGCCACGGGACAGAAAATCAGCCCCAGCATTTT. This sequence joins TRBV3-1 and TRBJ1-5; TRBD1 aligns across 7 bases. The CDR3 loop spans 14 amino acids. With 3 bases clipped from V and 4 bases from J, the junction kept 3 bases outside the gene matches. From germline, CDR1 is LGHDT and CDR2 YNNKEL (reference sequence).

The chain links TRBV9 to TRBJ1-5; possible D gene TRBD1, 5 bases. Per the germline V gene, CDR1 is SGDLS and CDR2 is YYNGEE. This CDR3 spans 15 amino acids. Trimming removed 4 bases at V and 4 bases at J, with 15 bases between. The CDR3 DNA reads as TGTGCCAGCAGCCAAAACGGGGCTAGAAATCAGCCCCAGCATTTT. Protein: CASSQNGARNQPQHF. Full variable domain (rest looked up from reference TRBV9 and TRBJ1-5): DSGVTQTPKHLITATGQRVTLRCSPRSGDLSVYWYQQSLDQGLQFLIQYYNGEERAKGNILERFSAQQFPDLHSELNLSSLELGDSALYFCASSQNGARNQPQHFGDGTRLSIL.

This clonotype was seen only once. The gene calls are TRBV9 and TRBJ1-1; perhaps TRBD1 as D (6 bases). Per the germline V gene, CDR1 is SGDLS and CDR2 is YYNGEE. The V gene lost 3 bases and the J gene lost 7 bases, with 16 bases spanning the gap. This CDR3 has 14 residues. The CDR3 nucleotides are TGTGCCAGCAGCGCCAGGGGTTGGGATGGTGAAGCTTTCTTT. Protein product: CASSARGWDGEAFF.